The next 28 T cell receptor beta chains were all read from a single sample in a study of human T cells and chemical hapten exposure. As for time point: patch test 1, 2 weeks after DPC sensitization. Documented treatment: therapeutic diphenylcyclopropenone sensitization with weekly scalp DPC. MiXCR, run by TCRdb on the RACE reads, gives a single entry per CDR3 protein. Of roughly 80,000 distinct CDR3 sequences in the sample, around 11% were seen once. The specimen was whole blood, collected in connection with sensitization to the hapten diphenylcyclopropenone (DPC). Receptors originate from a woman aged 45-59 years with alopecia areata. Some clones in this sample may be carry-over from other donors' samples.

The chain links TRBV6-6 to TRBJ1-5; D remains ambiguous. The CDR3 loop spans 14 amino acids. CDR1 is MNHNY, CDR2 SVGAGI, per germline (reference sequence). The V end lost 0 bases, the J end lost 6 bases, and 9 bases lay between the germline ends. The CDR3 is CASSYSNSGQPQHF. In DNA, the CDR3 is TGTGCCAGCAGTTACTCGAATTCAGGTCAGCCCCAGCATTTT.

This clonotype was recorded many times. The rearrangement uses TRBV28 and TRBJ2-7; possible D gene TRBD2, 8 bases. The germline gives CDR1 MDHEN, CDR2 SYDVKM. The CDR3 sequence is 14 residues long. Trimming took 5 bases from V and 6 from J, leaving 17 bases between them. CDR3 region: CASSLAGRGSEQYF. In DNA form, the CDR3 reads TGTGCCAGCAGTCTAGCGGGCAGGGGGAGCGAGCAGTACTTC. The whole variable domain, filled in from reference TRBV28 and TRBJ2-7, reads DVKVTQSSRYLVKRTGEKVFLECVQDMDHENMFWYRQDPGLGLRLIYFSYDVKMKEKGDIPEGYSVSREKKERFSLILESASTNQTSMYLCASSLAGRGSEQYFGPGTRLTVT.

The rearrangement links TRBV7-2 to TRBJ2-2, with unresolved D. CDR3 length: 15 amino acids. Germline assignment: CDR1 SGHTA and CDR2 FQGNSA. V shed 1 base and J shed 3 bases, with 9 bases lying between them. The CDR3 protein is CASSLVTAYTGELFF. The CDR3 coding sequence is TGTGCCAGCAGCTTAGTGACGGCCTACACCGGGGAGCTGTTTTTT.

The chain carries TRBV5-1 and TRBJ2-3; 7 bases map to TRBD1. From germline, CDR1 is SGHRS and CDR2 YFSETQ. The ends lost 3 bases at V and 0 bases at J; junction bases unmatched: 7. The CDR3 runs to 16 residues. CDR3 sequence reads: CASSYRRDSSTDTQYF. CDR3 coding DNA: TGCGCCAGCAGCTACCGTCGGGACAGTAGCACAGATACGCAGTATTTT.

This clonotype has more than one count but fewer than ten. The J gene is TRBJ1-5, the V gene TRBV6-6; 9 bases agree with TRBD1. CDR1 and CDR2 from the germline V gene are MNHNY and SVGAGI (reference sequence). V was pared by 2 bases and J by 7 bases, with 12 bases of the junction left unmatched. The CDR3 extends over 17 amino acids. The CDR3: CASSYASGTGPNQPQHF. The CDR3 coding sequence is TGTGCCAGCAGTTACGCCTCCGGGACAGGGCCCAACCAGCCCCAGCATTTT.

This clonotype was detected only once. The rearrangement joins TRBV25-1 to TRBJ2-5, with a weak D call TRBD2 (5 bases). The germline CDR1 and CDR2 sequences are MGHDK and SYGVNS. The germline V and J ends were trimmed by 1 base and 6 bases, with 12 bases remaining between them. The CDR3 extends over 14 amino acids. CDR3 sequence (DNA): TGTGCCAGCAGTGAATTGGGGAGTAGAAAGACCCAGTACTTC. It specifies CASSELGSRKTQYF.

This clonotype was seen many times. The chain joins TRBV29-1 to TRBJ2-3; 7 bases match TRBD2. The V and J ends lost 6 bases and 1 base, in that order; junction bases with no gene match: 7. Germline V lookup: CDR1 SQVTM, CDR2 ANQGSEA. The CDR3 contains 14 residues. The CDR3 spells CSVARGGGTDTQYF. Written as DNA, the CDR3 is TGCAGCGTCGCGCGGGGAGGGGGCACAGATACGCAGTATTTT.

This clonotype was seen ten or more times. This chain links TRBV5-4 with TRBJ2-1; 14 positions agree with TRBD2. The germline V gene encodes CDR1 SGHNT and CDR2 YYREEE (reference sequence). The CDR3 covers 16 residues. V was pared by 4 bases and J by 7 bases, with 7 bases of the junction left unmatched. The CDR3 coding sequence is TGTGCCAGCAGCCCCCCGACTAGCGGGGGGGCAAATGAGCAGTTCTTC. Amino acids: CASSPPTSGGANEQFF.

Only a few counts were recorded for this clonotype. J is TRBJ2-7 and V is TRBV9, with D perhaps TRBD2 (7 bases). The CDR3 covers 15 residues. Germline V gene sequence: CDR1 SGDLS, CDR2 YYNGEE. The V end lost 3 bases, the J end lost 5 bases, and 18 bases lay between the germline ends. CDR3: CASSGRSGGPNEQYF. For the CDR3, the DNA is TGTGCCAGCAGCGGACGGTCGGGGGGCCCCAACGAGCAGTACTTC.

The V and J genes are TRBV9 and TRBJ2-3; 11 positions agree with TRBD2. J lost 5 bases, V lost 4 bases, and 6 bases had no gene match. This CDR3 comprises 15 residues. Germline loops: CDR1 SGDLS, CDR2 YYNGEE. The CDR3 is CASSSTSGRGDTQYF. For the CDR3, the DNA is TGTGCCAGCAGCAGCACTAGCGGGAGAGGAGATACGCAGTATTTT.

This clonotype was counted at least ten times. Its ends do not fully match the called genes, so a read error is possible. This chain connects TRBV7-7 to TRBJ2-3; TRBD1 aligns across 7 bases. Germline lookup yields CDR1 SSHAT and CDR2 FNYEAQ (reference sequence). The CDR3 is 15 amino acids. The CDR3 loop is CASSLGTASTDTQYF. The CDR3, as DNA: TGTGCTAGCAGCTTGGGGACAGCTAGCACAGATACGCAGTATTTT. The variable domain in full, completed from reference TRBV7-7 and TRBJ2-3, reads GAGVSQSPRYKVTKRGQDVTLRCDPISSHATLYWYQQALGQGPEFLTYFNYEAQPDKSGLPSDRFSAERPEGSISTLTIQRTEQRDSAMYRCASSLGTASTDTQYFGPGTRLTVL.

This clonotype was seen a handful of times. The genes are TRBV12-3 or TRBV12-4 and TRBJ2-5, with 7 bases lining up with TRBD2. The CDR3 spans 13 residues. Trimming at V came to 4 bases and at J to 5 bases, leaving 4 bases not matched to a gene. The CDR3 spells CASSSMGGETQYF. The CDR3 DNA is TGTGCCAGCAGTTCAATGGGGGGGGAGACCCAGTACTTC.

This clonotype was counted many times. This sequence joins TRBV18 and TRBJ1-1, with D maybe TRBD1 (6 bases). The V gene lost 6 bases and the J gene lost 0 bases, with 11 bases spanning the gap. From germline, CDR1 is KGHSH and CDR2 LQKENI. The CDR3 length is 14 residues. The DNA of the CDR3 is TGTGCCAGCTCCCCTACAGGGATGAACACTGAAGCTTTCTTT. Protein: CASSPTGMNTEAFF.

This clonotype was counted ten times or more. The V call is TRBV21-1, the J call TRBJ2-2; the D call of TRBD2 is as the table states it, not checked on the DNA. TRBV21-1 is flagged as a pseudogene. The CDR3 contains 24 residues. The CDR3 is CASSKKRPLGTSGRDKGNTGELFF. The CDR3 DNA sequence: TGTGCCAGCAGCAAAAAAAGGCCCCTAGGGACTAGCGGGAGAGATAAGGGCAACACCGGGGAGCTGTTTTTT.

This clonotype occurred a few times. The chain joins TRBV20-1 to TRBJ2-2, with 10 bases fitting TRBD2. Germline assignment: CDR1 DFQATT and CDR2 SNEGSKA (reference sequence). The CDR3 runs 14 residues. V shed 2 bases, J shed 4 bases, and the junction held 1 base outside the gene matches. The CDR3 nucleotides read TGCAGTGCTAGAATAGCGGGAGGCACCGGGGAGCTGTTTTTT. This gives the protein CSARIAGGTGELFF.

This clonotype appeared many times. The V gene is TRBV28, the J gene TRBJ2-5; weak D call: TRBD2 (6 bases). The CDR3 has 19 amino acids. Deletions cut 1 base from V and 4 bases from J, with 25 bases between. In germline, CDR1 is MDHEN, CDR2 SYDVKM. The CDR3 region has the DNA TGTGCCAGCAGTTTATCTTTCGCGACTGGCGGAGGGTTTGTAGAGACCCAGTACTTC. It yields the protein CASSLSFATGGGFVETQYF.

This clonotype was seen ten or more times. This rearrangement joins TRBV29-1 to TRBJ1-1, with a tentative D call TRBD1 (6 bases). V dropped 6 bases and J dropped 5 bases, with 16 bases sitting between them. The CDR3 extends over 13 amino acids. CDR1 and CDR2 (germline): SQVTM, ANQGSEA. CDR3 in amino acids: CSVRRGGRTEAFF. The CDR3 region has the DNA TGCAGCGTGCGGCGAGGGGGGAGGACTGAAGCTTTCTTT.

The CDR3 bases are TGCGCCAGCAGCGCGGACAGGGGAAATCAGCCCCAGCATTTT. Its protein product is CASSADRGNQPQHF. The genes are TRBV5-1 and TRBJ1-5; TRBD1 matches at 9 bases. This CDR3 is built from 14 residues. In germline, CDR1 is SGHRS, CDR2 YFSETQ. V shed 4 bases and J 4 bases; nucleotides not matched to a gene: 3.

This clonotype was picked up a small number of times. V usage is TRBV2 and J usage is TRBJ1-5; 7 bases match TRBD1. Germline assignment: CDR1 SNHLY and CDR2 FYNNEI. V gave up 8 bases and J gave up 3 bases; unmatched junction bases: 7. CDR3 size: 14 residues. The CDR3 reads CASVRQGINQPQHF. DNA for the CDR3: TGTGCCAGCGTCCGACAGGGAATCAATCAGCCCCAGCATTTT.

There are many counts of this clonotype. J is TRBJ1-6 and V is TRBV3-1, with TRBD1 as a possible D gene (5 bases). This CDR3 is 14 amino acids long. Deletions cut 2 bases from V and 7 bases from J, with 9 bases between. In germline, CDR1 is LGHDT, CDR2 YNNKEL (reference sequence). CDR3 residues: CASSQSGRNSPLHF. The CDR3 coding sequence is TGTGCCAGCAGCCAATCAGGGAGAAATTCACCCCTCCACTTT.

The chain has TRBV13 and TRBJ2-7, with 7 bases lining up with TRBD1. This CDR3 has 14 residues. J lost 3 bases, V lost 5 bases, and 7 bases had no gene match. Germline V lookup: CDR1 PRHDT, CDR2 FYEKMQ (reference sequence). The CDR3 sequence is CASSRGTAGYEQYF. CDR3 bases: TGTGCCAGCAGCCGAGGGACAGCAGGCTACGAGCAGTACTTC.

The chain combines TRBV29-1 with TRBJ1-3; D uncertain. V dropped 4 bases and J dropped 3 bases, with 13 bases sitting between them. The CDR3 has 14 amino acids. The germline V gene has CDR1 SQVTM and CDR2 ANQGSEA. The chain's CDR3 is CSVAFDIGGNTIYF. DNA of the CDR3: TGCAGCGTTGCATTCGACATAGGTGGAAACACCATATATTTT. The entire variable domain, with the rest obtained from reference TRBV29-1 and TRBJ1-3, is as follows: SAVISQKPSRDICQRGTSLTIQCQVDSQVTMMFWYRQQPGQSLTLIATANQGSEATYESGFVIDKFPISRPNLTFSTLTVSNMSPEDSSIYLCSVAFDIGGNTIYFGEGSWLTVV.

The gene calls are TRBV14 and TRBJ2-5; D is possibly TRBD2 (5 bases). The CDR3 sequence is 16 residues long. The V and J ends lost 4 bases and 2 bases respectively, with 17 bases between them. Germline loops: CDR1 SGHDN, CDR2 FVKESK. The CDR3 protein is CASSRPLNRGQETQYF. DNA for the CDR3: TGTGCCAGCAGCCGCCCCTTGAACCGCGGGCAAGAGACCCAGTACTTC.

This clonotype was seen only a few times. The chain couples TRBV6-4 to TRBJ2-7; D remains ambiguous. Between the trimmed V and J ends, which lost 7 bases and 6 bases, there was a span of 7 bases. Germline values: CDR1 MRHNA, CDR2 SNTAGT. The CDR3 is made up of 10 amino acids. The CDR3 DNA reads TGTGCCAGCATGGTGGGCGAGCAGTACTTC. Its translation is CASMVGEQYF.

V gene TRBV7-2 combines with J gene TRBJ2-3; D gene unclear. V was cut by 1 base and J by 5 bases, with 7 bases left in between. The CDR3 has 13 residues. Germline lookup yields CDR1 SGHTA and CDR2 FQGNSA. The CDR3 DNA sequence: TGTGCCAGCAGCTTAGACAGAAGAGATACGCAGTATTTT. It specifies CASSLDRRDTQYF.

This clonotype was seen more than once but under ten times. The chain has TRBV6-2 or TRBV6-3 and TRBJ2-2; D call uncertain. Trimming removed 7 bases from V and 5 bases from J, with 11 bases in between. Germline CDR1 MNHEY, CDR2 SVGEGT. The CDR3 extends over 13 amino acids. The CDR3 nucleotides are TGTGCCAGCACTACAACGAGGACCGGGGAGCTGTTTTTT. Translating gives CASTTTRTGELFF.

The genes are TRBV5-1 and TRBJ2-2; 7 bases agree with TRBD2. Germline V gene lookup returns CDR1 SGHRS and CDR2 YFSETQ. J gave up 2 bases and V 2 bases, and 6 bases lay outside the gene matches. This CDR3 is 16 amino acids long. The CDR3 sequence: CASSLHPSGNTGELFF. CDR3 in DNA: TGCGCCAGCAGCTTACACCCTAGCGGTAACACCGGGGAGCTGTTTTTT.

This clonotype was detected many times. The chain is built from TRBV6-5 and TRBJ2-7; tentatively, D is TRBD2 (6 bases). Germline V gives CDR1 MNHEY, CDR2 SVGAGI. This CDR3 contains 15 residues. V lost 0 bases to trimming and J lost 11 bases, with 20 bases between them. CDR3: CASSYSGRAPGGEYF. Written as DNA, the CDR3 is TGTGCCAGCAGTTACTCTGGGCGGGCACCAGGCGGGGAGTACTTC.